This is a list of T cell receptor beta chains from one sample in a study of T cell responses to AZD1222 COVID-19 vaccine. Assay: immunoSEQ multiplex PCR; the TCRdb copy retains only in-frame clones and omits some. Its table records around 150,000 clones. Input material: peripheral blood. The origin of the receptors is an adult in good health. The CDR3 runs from the conserved cysteine through the conserved F or W. A D gene is named only where the DNA matches it firmly.

CDR3 DNA | CDR3 protein | J gene | D gene | V gene
TGTGCCAGCAGTGAAGCGTACGAGCAGTACTTC | CASSEAYEQYF | TRBJ2-7 | . | TRBV6-1
TGCGCCAGCAGCCATCATAGCGGGGGGGCTGTAGGCGAGCAGTACTTC | CASSHHSGGAVGEQYF | TRBJ2-7 | TRBD2 | TRBV4-1
TGTGCCAGCAGTTACTCAGGCCTAGGGAGCACAGATACGCAGTATTTT | CASSYSGLGSTDTQYF | TRBJ2-3 | . | TRBV6-2/TRBV6-3
TGTGCCAGCAGCCCAGACCCCGCGACAAGTTTCATAGCTTTCTTT | CASSPDPATSFIAFF | TRBJ1-1 | . | TRBV3-1/TRBV3-2
TGTGCCTGGACCACTTACACAGATACGCAGTATTTT | CAWTTYTDTQYF | TRBJ2-3 | . | TRBV30
TGCGCCAGCAGCTTGGATCTCCAGGGCAATGGCTACACCTTC | CASSLDLQGNGYTF | TRBJ1-2 | . | TRBV5-1
TGCAGCGTTGAAAAGGGACAGGGGGGGAACACTGAAGCTTTCTTT | CSVEKGQGGNTEAFF | TRBJ1-1 | TRBD1 | TRBV29-1
TGTGCCAGCAGTGGGACAGGGGGCGCGGTGAACACTGAAGCTTTCTTT | CASSGTGGAVNTEAFF | TRBJ1-1 | TRBD1 | TRBV6-1
TGTGCCAGCAGTTTTTCCGGGGAGCTGTTTTTT | CASSFSGELFF | TRBJ2-2 | . | TRBV6-5
TGTGCCAGCAGCCCCATGCTTAAGGGACTAGCGGGGATCAACACCGGGGAGCTGTTTTTT | CASSPMLKGLAGINTGELFF | TRBJ2-2 | TRBD2 | TRBV6-6
TGCGCCAGCAGCACCAGTGGACCGGACACTGAAGCTTTCTTT | CASSTSGPDTEAFF | TRBJ1-1 | . | TRBV5-1
TGTGCCAGCAGCCCCGATGGGAATCAGCCCCAGCATTTT | CASSPDGNQPQHF | TRBJ1-5 | . | TRBV11-2
TGTGCCAGCAGTTACCCCGGGGCCTCCTACAATGAGCAGTTCTTC | CASSYPGASYNEQFF | TRBJ2-1 | . | TRBV6-2/TRBV6-3
TGTGCCACAAGACATTGGGATCAGCCCCAGCATTTT | CATRHWDQPQHF | TRBJ1-5 | . | TRBV6-5
TGTGCCAGCAGCTTAGGTCCTCAGCGAAACACCGGGGAGCTGTTTTTT | CASSLGPQRNTGELFF | TRBJ2-2 | . | TRBV7-2
TGTGCCAGCAGTAACACATTAACAGGGTTTATCGAGACCCAGTACTTC | CASSNTLTGFIETQYF | TRBJ2-5 | . | TRBV7-9
TGTGCCTGGAGTAGGAGGGGCAATCAGCCCCAGCATTTT | CAWSRRGNQPQHF | TRBJ1-5 | . | TRBV30
TGCGCCAGCAGCTTGGCCCGGACAGCCTCCTACGAGCAGTACTTC | CASSLARTASYEQYF | TRBJ2-7 | . | TRBV5-1
TGTGCCTGGAGCGCGAGAACCCCGGGACAGGGGATATATTTT | CAWSARTPGQGIYF | TRBJ1-3 | TRBD1 | TRBV30
TGCAGCGTTGCCCGACAGGGCGGTGAGCAGTTCTTC | CSVARQGGEQFF | TRBJ2-1 | TRBD1 | TRBV29-1
TGTGCCAGTAGTATAGCGTCAGGGACCTACAATGAGCAGTTCTTC | CASSIASGTYNEQFF | TRBJ2-1 | . | TRBV19
TGTGCCAGCTCCATGCCGGGACAGGGTCTTACTGAAGCTTTCTTT | CASSMPGQGLTEAFF | TRBJ1-1 | TRBD1 | TRBV2
TGTGCCAGCACCATGAGGGGTGCGGGGGACACTGAAGCTTTCTTT | CASTMRGAGDTEAFF | TRBJ1-1 | . | TRBV27
TGTGCCAGCAGCCAAGAAACTAGCACAGATACGCAGTATTTT | CASSQETSTDTQYF | TRBJ2-3 | . | TRBV3-1/TRBV3-2